This TCR beta chain was sequenced during a study of blood T cells in healthy people across ages (dated by TCRdb to the mid-2010s). Notes on the research overall: In model experiments, roughly one uniquely barcoded TCR beta cDNA molecule per two T cells was captured by template switching. Using deep sequencing normalized with unique cDNA molecular identifiers, the study measured how TCR beta repertoire diversity changes with age. The donors were split into four age groups: young (average 16 years), middle-aged (about 40), aged (around 67) and long-lived (roughly 77). To avoid experimental bias, donors of different ages were spread randomly across the sequencing lanes. The study analyzed two additional independent replicas of 1 million unique cDNA reads from the same blood draw for two donors, one aged 18 to 30 and one aged 80 or older.

Donors were 35 to 40 systemically healthy Caucasian individuals from Russia aged roughly 6 to 100 years. Each donor gave ten milliliters of peripheral blood, drawn into EDTA-treated Vacutainer tubes. Ficoll-Paque density-gradient centrifugation was used to isolate PBMCs, with at least 6.5 million per sample. Total RNA, at least 5 micrograms per sample, was extracted from PBMCs with Trizol reagent. For every donor, flow cytometry on a PBMC aliquot measured the percentage of naive CD45RAhigh/CD27high T cells. Library construction relied on 5' RACE. Data came from an Illumina HiSeq 2500. A second roughly 7 to 11 cycle PCR used a sample-barcoded 5' primer and a J-beta primer mix. Each TCR beta cDNA molecule received a unique molecular identifier from a template-switch 5' adaptor carrying 12 random nucleotides. Each sample yielded at least 3 million CDR3-containing paired-end reads. The Mint cDNA synthesis kit, primed by a TRBC-specific oligonucleotide, was used to synthesize first-strand cDNA from all RNA. All cDNA was treated with uracil-DNA glycosylase and then went through a first 18-cycle PCR with the universal primers M1SS and BC2_uni_R. The original methods were these. For normalization, 1 million high-quality reads were randomly selected from each sample, with every read carrying a distinct molecular identifier. Instead of being binned into consensus sequences, reads that shared molecular identifiers were thrown out. CDR3 identification, clonotype clustering and error correction used MiTCR with a Q25 quality threshold and the strictest error-elimination algorithm. Lower-bound total TCR beta diversity was estimated with a nonparametric unseen species model using Euler transformation. The public sequencing data were trimmed at Q25 with fastp and processed into clonotypes with MiXCR by TCRdb, which kept only in-frame beta chains. Every distinct CDR3 protein forms one entry, paired with its most common genes and DNA. The V and J calls were not made by the authors but by TCRdb's processing. Within this sample are about 830,000 distinct CDR3 sequences, with 58% of them counted one time only. Approximately 21% of the sample is held by the ten biggest clonotypes.

In the case of this clonotype: The antigen it binds to is not known. Base-call qualities are not available, and no considerably larger clone is one nucleotide away.

Overall study outcomes, separate from this receptor: A strong correlation was found between observed TCR beta diversity and the percentage of naive T cells measured by flow cytometry. Observed TCR beta diversity per million T cells fell roughly linearly with age, and a significant reduction was already apparent by age around 40. Bulk unsorted PBMC profiling prevented conclusive comparison of naive and antigen-experienced compartments. Because the CMV infection status of the donors was unknown, age-related changes in expanded clonotypes may potentially have been confounded. Compared with the aged group, the long-lived group had more naive CD4+ T cells, fewer expanded clones and increased TCR diversity, suggesting age selection. Estimates of total diversity from one million sequenced T cells were regarded as lower bounds and underestimates.

This clonotype was obtained from a man under 40 in good health. Material: blood.

The sequence in DNA is TGCAGCGTCATAATGGGCCGGGGAAGTGGCTACACCTTC. It is translated as CSVIMGRGSGYTF. The sequence is built from TRBV29-1 and TRBJ1-2; no confident D gene assignment can be made. The CDR3 runs 13 residues from the cysteine to the phenylalanine. The DNA shown is the 39-base CDR3, in frame from base 1. The germline V gene provides CDR1 SQVTM and CDR2 ANQGSEA. V gives up 6 bases and J gives up 7 bases, and the segment between their germline ends measures 18 bases.